These 14 T cell receptor beta chains originate from one sample sequenced in a study of regulatory T cells in long-lasting Graves disease. The time point: newly diagnosed GD, antithyroid drugs for less than 3 months. With RNA extracted from PBMCs as input, the TCR library was made. To make TCR beta libraries, researchers used iRepertoire HTBI primers and Arm-PCR of CDR3 regions. TCRdb redid the calling of the multiplex PCR reads with MiXCR, one entry per CDR3 protein. The sample lists roughly 560,000 distinct CDR3 sequences; about 16% were seen once. The same sample was also studied in work on T cells in Graves' hyperthyroidism and ophthalmopathy.

Source: peripheral blood mononuclear cells (PBMCs), taken at new diagnosis, from a patient treated with antithyroid drugs. The receptors originated from a woman aged 40-65 years with Graves disease.

This clonotype was seen many times. The chain uses TRBV5-1 and TRBJ1-6; no definite D call. The germline V gene has CDR1 SGHRS and CDR2 YFSETQ. The CDR3 length is 16 residues. V lost 4 bases to trimming and J lost 6 bases, with 17 bases between them. CDR3 in amino acids: CASSESPATTNSPLHF. The CDR3 DNA sequence: TGCGCCAGCAGCGAATCACCGGCAACGACTAATTCACCCCTCCACTTT. The entire variable domain, with the rest obtained from reference TRBV5-1 and TRBJ1-6, is as follows: KAGVTQTPRYLIKTRGQQVTLSCSPISGHRSVSWYQQTPGQGLQFLFEYFSETQRNKGNFPGRFSGRQFSNSRSEMNVSTLELGDSALYLCASSESPATTNSPLHFGNGTRLTVT.

V gene TRBV24-1 combines with J gene TRBJ1-1, with D possibly TRBD1 on 6 matching bases. Per the germline V gene, CDR1 is KGHDR and CDR2 is SFDVKD. V was clipped by 7 bases and J by 4 bases, with 15 bases between them. The CDR3 runs 14 residues. For the CDR3, the DNA is TGTGCCACCAGAGGGGGTCCCCTGTTCACTGAAGCTTTCTTT. Translation gives CATRGGPLFTEAFF.

This clonotype appeared many times. The chain links TRBV20-1 to TRBJ2-5, with D tentatively TRBD2 (5 bases). V was trimmed by 6 bases and J by 1 base, leaving 12 bases between them. The germline V gene encodes CDR1 DFQATT and CDR2 SNEGSKA (reference sequence). CDR3 length: 13 amino acids. Written as DNA, the CDR3 is TGCAGTGCCAGCCGCAGCGGCCAAGAGACCCAGTACTTC. This gives the protein CSASRSGQETQYF.

This clonotype was counted many times. The chain joins TRBV11-2 to TRBJ1-1, with D unresolved. V gave up 1 base and J gave up 2 bases, with 8 bases separating them. The CDR3 has 14 amino acids. CDR1 and CDR2 (germline): SGHAT, FQNNGV. CDR3 amino acids: CASSLVRVNTEAFF. CDR3 DNA sequence: TGTGCCAGCAGCTTAGTTAGGGTTAACACTGAAGCTTTCTTT.

This clonotype was seen many times. The chain recombines TRBV5-1 with TRBJ2-1; perhaps TRBD1 as D (5 bases). Between the trimmed V and J ends, which lost 6 bases and 3 bases, there was a span of 13 bases. The length of the CDR3 is 14 residues. Germline CDR1 is SGHRS and CDR2 is YFSETQ. The DNA for the CDR3 is TGCGCCAGCAAGATAAGGGGTGGCTACAATGAGCAGTTCTTC. Protein: CASKIRGGYNEQFF.

This clonotype was recorded a few times. This chain links TRBV7-2 with TRBJ2-4; D might be TRBD1 or TRBD2, each matching 5 bases. The CDR3 extends over 14 amino acids. Germline V gives CDR1 SGHTA, CDR2 FQGNSA. With 8 bases removed from V and 2 bases from J, the gap between germline ends came to 13 bases. CDR3 DNA sequence: TGTGCCAGCTTTGACGAGGGGACCAAAAACATTCAGTACTTC. Its protein is CASFDEGTKNIQYF.

The chain joins TRBV2 to TRBJ1-1, with D perhaps matching TRBD1 (6 bases). This CDR3 contains 14 residues. Germline assignment: CDR1 SNHLY and CDR2 FYNNEI. Trimming stripped 8 bases from V and 3 bases from J, with 16 bases between. The CDR3 sequence: CASVGTPWDTEAFF. The CDR3 region has the DNA TGTGCCAGCGTGGGGACACCGTGGGACACTGAAGCTTTCTTT.

This clonotype showed up just a few times. V gene TRBV2 combines with J gene TRBJ1-5; perhaps TRBD1 as D (5 bases). The length of the CDR3 is 14 residues. Germline CDR1 SNHLY, CDR2 FYNNEI. The V gene lost 6 bases and the J gene lost 4 bases, with 13 bases spanning the gap. CDR3 amino acids: CASRGRGSNQPQHF. DNA of the CDR3: TGTGCCAGCAGAGGGAGGGGTTCTAATCAGCCCCAGCATTTT.

This clonotype has ten or more counts. The V call is TRBV3-1, the J call TRBJ1-1, with a possible D match to TRBD1 (5 bases). Trimming took 4 bases from V and 4 from J, leaving 13 bases between them. The germline V gene has CDR1 LGHDT and CDR2 YNNKEL (reference sequence). The CDR3 spans 14 residues. The CDR3 DNA sequence: TGTGCCAGCAGCCCCGTAGTGAGGGGCACTGAAGCTTTCTTT. It specifies CASSPVVRGTEAFF. The full variable domain, completed using reference TRBV3-1 and TRBJ1-1, is DTAVSQTPKYLVTQMGNDKSIKCEQNLGHDTMYWYKQDSKKFLKIMFSYNNKELIINETVPNRFSPKSPDKAHLNLHINSLELGDSAVYFCASSPVVRGTEAFFGQGTRLTVV.

This clonotype has ten or more counts. The V gene is TRBV6-2 or TRBV6-3, the J gene TRBJ2-3; 12 bases agree with TRBD1. The CDR3 is 14 residues long. With V trimmed by 7 bases and J by 7 bases, 6 bases remained unmatched. Germline V CDR1 and CDR2: MNHEY, SVGEGT. Here the CDR3 reads CASTTGTGGNTQYF. The CDR3 DNA reads as TGTGCCAGCACCACGGGGACAGGGGGCAATACGCAGTATTTT.

This clonotype turned up a few times. The chain recombines TRBV7-9 with TRBJ1-6; 7 bases fit TRBD1. Germline loops: CDR1 SEHNR, CDR2 FQNEAQ (reference sequence). The CDR3 length is 15 residues. Unmatched junction bases numbered 6, after V lost 5 bases and J lost 5 bases. CDR3: CASSRGRGDNSPLHF. Here the CDR3 DNA reads TGTGCCAGCAGCCGGGGCAGGGGGGATAATTCACCCCTCCACTTT.

Many counts were recorded for this clonotype. The J gene is TRBJ2-1, the V gene TRBV11-2; TRBD2 might be the D (5 bases). V was shortened by 6 bases and J by 2 bases, with 11 bases between the two germline ends. This CDR3 region has 14 residues. CDR1 and CDR2 from the germline V gene are SGHAT and FQNNGV. The CDR3 DNA reads TGTGCCAGCAGGACTACCGGGACCTACAATGAGCAGTTCTTC. Its translation: CASRTTGTYNEQFF.

This clonotype was counted a few times. This chain links TRBV7-2 with TRBJ1-2; D gene unclear. Trimming left V 0 bases short and J 6 bases short, with 11 bases between. The CDR3 has 14 amino acids. From germline, CDR1 is SGHTA and CDR2 FQGNSA. DNA for the CDR3: TGTGCCAGCAGCTTAGCGTTGGGGATGCATGGCTACACCTTC. Its translation: CASSLALGMHGYTF. Complete variable domain (other parts from reference TRBV7-2 and TRBJ1-2): GAGVSQSPSNKVTEKGKDVELRCDPISGHTALYWYRQSLGQGLEFLIYFQGNSAPDKSGLPSDRFSAERTGGSVSTLTIQRTQQEDSAVYLCASSLALGMHGYTFGSGTRLTVV.

This clonotype turned up a few times. The chain joins TRBV29-1 to TRBJ1-2; D uncertain. Germline lookup yields CDR1 SQVTM and CDR2 ANQGSEA. CDR3 length: 14 residues. V shed 6 bases and J shed 5 bases, with 19 bases lying between them. CDR3: CSVPGMADTYGYTF. CDR3 sequence (DNA): TGCAGCGTCCCGGGGATGGCAGATACTTATGGCTACACCTTC.